Listed below are T cell receptor beta chains from one sample, sequenced in a study of T cells in Graves' hyperthyroidism and ophthalmopathy. One entry per CDR3 protein results from TCRdb running MiXCR on the multiplex PCR reads. This table has 450,000 to 700,000 distinct CDR3 sequences, 46% appearing once. Sample: peripheral blood or thyroid tissue (not recorded which). The receptors stem from an adult woman with Graves' disease, either hyperthyroidism or ophthalmopathy (not recorded which). Both conserved end residues are part of each CDR3. A D gene is named only where the DNA matches it firmly. Rows give clone size only sometimes, using once, few, many, or a class for an expanded clone.

TRBV25-1	NA	TRBJ2-5	NA	CACSARDRGEVGETQYF	NA
TRBV5-1	NA	TRBJ2-5	NA	CASSREQQTQYF	TGCGCCAGCAGCAGGGAGCAACAGACCCAGTACTTC
TRBV7-9	NA	TRBJ2-1	NA	CASSHNVYLYNEQFF	TGTGCCAGCAGCCACAACGTATACCTTTACAATGAGCAGTTCTTC
TRBV2	NA	TRBJ1-3	TRBD1	CACSARQGTGNTIYF	TGTGCCTGCAGCGCCCGACAGGGAACTGGAAACACCATATATTTT
TRBV11-2	many	TRBJ2-7	TRBD2	CASSRAGGPYEQYF	TGTGCCAGCAGCCGAGCGGGAGGGCCCTACGAGCAGTACTTC
TRBV7-2	NA	TRBJ1-2	TRBD1	CASSLAGTGSNYGYTF	TGTGCCAGCAGCTTAGCGGGGACAGGGTCTAACTATGGCTACACCTTC
TRBV10-3	many	TRBJ2-2	TRBD1	CAISSGQGRTGELFF	TGTGCCATCAGTTCCGGACAGGGACGCACCGGGGAGCTGTTTTTT
TRBV30	many	TRBJ1-1	NA	CAWGLQTNTEAFF	TGTGCCTGGGGCCTGCAGACGAACACTGAAGCTTTCTTT
TRBV10-3	NA	TRBJ2-2	TRBD1	CATNRGQSGELFF	TGTGCCACGAACAGGGGGCAGAGCGGGGAGCTGTTTTTT
TRBV7-2	NA	TRBJ1-2	NA	CASSLYNSYGYTF	TGTGCCAGCAGCTTATATAACAGTTATGGCTACACCTTC
TRBV11-2	many	TRBJ1-6	NA	CASSLHAGRKSPLHF	TGTGCCAGCAGCTTACATGCAGGGAGAAAATCACCCCTCCACTTT
TRBV6-2/TRBV6-3	few	TRBJ2-7	NA	CASSYLDGTYEQYF	TGTGCCAGCAGTTACTTGGACGGAACCTACGAGCAGTACTTC
TRBV4-1	NA	TRBJ2-2	TRBD1	CASSPGTGARELFF	TGCGCCAGCAGCCCTGGGACAGGAGCTCGGGAGCTGTTTTTT
TRBV10-3	NA	TRBJ1-1	NA	CAIEGVGDTEAFF	TGTGCCATCGAAGGGGTCGGGGACACTGAAGCTTTCTTT
TRBV7-9	many	TRBJ1-2	TRBD1	CASRAPGQGRNYGYTF	TGTGCCAGCAGGGCCCCCGGACAGGGACGTAACTATGGCTACACCTTC
TRBV4-1	many	TRBJ1-5	TRBD1	CASSQLQGTPQHF	TGCGCCAGCAGCCAGCTACAGGGGACGCCCCAGCATTTT
TRBV20-1	few	TRBJ2-7	NA	CSARPRSSPCEQYF	TGCAGTGCTAGGCCCCGATCGTCTCCCTGCGAGCAGTACTTC
TRBV29-1	NA	TRBJ1-4	TRBD1	CSVARQGSNEKLFF	TGCAGCGTTGCACGACAGGGGTCAAATGAAAAACTGTTTTTT
TRBV7-9	many	TRBJ1-5	NA	CASSFGPSNQPQHF	TGTGCCAGCAGCTTCGGACCTAGCAATCAGCCCCAGCATTTT
TRBV12-3/TRBV12-4	once	TRBJ1-1	NA	CAIGGPANTGGSTEAFF	TGTGCCATCGGGGGGCCTGCGAACACCGGGGGGAGCACTGAAGCTTTCTTT
TRBV29-1	few	TRBJ1-4	NA	CSVRGGSEKLFF	TGCAGCGTTCGGGGGGGATCGGAAAAACTGTTTTTT
TRBV7-8	NA	TRBJ2-5	TRBD2	CASSLDGRAYGQYF	TGCGCCAGCAGCTTGGACGGGAGGGCCTACGGGCAGTACTTC
TRBV25-1	once	TRBJ1-5	NA	CASSLSIAGPQHF	TGTGCCAGCAGTTTATCGATTGCAGGGCCCCAGCATTTT
TRBV10-3	NA	TRBJ1-5	TRBD1	CAISVRGAGGQPQHF	TGTGCCATCAGTGTGCGGGGGGCAGGGGGTCAGCCCCAGCATTTT
TRBV2	NA	TRBJ1-1	NA	CARNHQLQENTEAFF	TGTGCCAGGAACCATCAATTACAGGAGAACACTGAAGCTTTCTTT
TRBV10-3	NA	TRBJ1-1	NA	CAISEDWTYTEAFF	TGTGCCATCAGTGAGGATTGGACCTACACTGAAGCTTTCTTT
TRBV9	many	TRBJ2-5	TRBD2	CASSVGTSVETQYF	TGTGCCAGCAGCGTAGGGACTAGCGTGGAGACCCAGTACTTC
TRBV9	NA	TRBJ2-2	TRBD2	CASGEALELAGTGELFF	TGTGCCAGCGGTGAAGCGCTAGAACTAGCGGGCACCGGGGAGCTGTTTTTT
TRBV20-1	many	TRBJ1-1	NA	CSARDRENPEAFF	TGCAGTGCTAGAGACAGGGAGAATCCTGAAGCTTTCTTT
TRBV28	many	TRBJ1-6	NA	CASSRDNSYSPLHF	TGTGCCAGCAGTCGGGACAATTCCTATTCACCCCTCCACTTT
TRBV28	few	TRBJ1-6	TRBD1	CASRESQGARSPLHF	TGTGCCAGCAGAGAGAGTCAGGGGGCGAGGTCACCCCTCCACTTT
TRBV10-3	NA	TRBJ1-1	NA	CAILGVLGTEAFF	TGTGCCATCTTGGGGGTCTTGGGCACTGAAGCTTTCTTT
TRBV7-2	many	TRBJ2-7	NA	CASSLEAAYEQYF	TGTGCCAGCAGCTTAGAGGCAGCCTACGAGCAGTACTTC
TRBV29-1	NA	TRBJ1-1	NA	CSVEQDVTEAFF	TGCAGCGTTGAGCAGGACGTCACTGAAGCTTTCTTT
TRBV9	NA	TRBJ1-2	NA	CASSAAAGNNYGYTF	TGTGCCAGCAGCGCAGCAGCCGGCAATAACTATGGCTACACCTTC
TRBV12-3/TRBV12-4	many	TRBJ2-7	NA	CASGGSAYEQYF	TGTGCCAGCGGGGGGTCGGCTTACGAGCAGTACTTC
TRBV7-2	many	TRBJ2-7	TRBD2	CASSFSGIYEQYF	TGTGCCAGCAGCTTTAGCGGGATCTACGAGCAGTACTTC
TRBV24-1	many	TRBJ2-2	NA	CATADTGELFF	TGTGCCACCGCTGATACCGGGGAGCTGTTTTTT
TRBV14	many	TRBJ1-6	NA	CASSWGPKGPLHF	TGTGCCAGCTCATGGGGGCCTAAGGGACCCCTCCACTTT
TRBV20-1	few	TRBJ2-7	TRBD1	CSASAPGQGPYEQYF	TGCAGTGCTAGCGCACCGGGACAGGGTCCCTACGAGCAGTACTTC
TRBV4-1	NA	TRBJ2-2	TRBD2	CASSQASGGYTGELFF	TGCGCCAGCAGCCAAGCATCGGGGGGTTACACCGGGGAGCTGTTTTTT
TRBV25-1	many	TRBJ1-1	NA	CASRSGNTEAFF	TGTGCCAGCAGGTCGGGTAACACTGAAGCTTTCTTT
TRBV2	NA	TRBJ1-6	TRBD1	CASRRDSLSSLNSPLHF	TGTGCCAGCAGACGGGACAGCCTATCCTCCCTAAATTCACCCCTCCACTTT
TRBV7-2	NA	TRBJ2-7	NA	CASSRDSNEQYF	TGTGCCAGCAGCCGCGACAGCAACGAGCAGTACTTC
TRBV27	few	TRBJ1-1	TRBD1	CASSLFGGTVHTEAFF	TGTGCCAGCAGTTTATTTGGGGGGACAGTCCACACTGAAGCTTTCTTT
TRBV2	NA	TRBJ2-2	TRBD2	CASEGLAGGANTGELFF	TGTGCCAGCGAGGGACTAGCGGGAGGAGCGAACACCGGGGAGCTGTTTTTT
TRBV7-9	once	TRBJ1-4	NA	CASTSTVTNEKLFF	TGTGCCAGCACCTCGACAGTGACTAATGAAAAACTGTTTTTT
TRBV15	NA	TRBJ1-1	NA	CATSRVDPRQEVFF	TGTGCCACCAGCAGAGTTGACCCTAGACAGGAAGTTTTCTTT
TRBV20-1	few	TRBJ1-2	NA	CSASPGYDGYTF	TGCAGTGCTAGTCCCGGGTACGATGGCTACACCTTC
TRBV3-1	many	TRBJ2-5	NA	CASSKRETQYF	TGTGCCAGCAGCAAGAGGGAGACCCAGTACTTC
TRBV24-1	NA	TRBJ2-2	NA	CATRGRNTGGLFF	TGTGCCACCAGAGGCAGGAACACCGGGGGGCTGTTTTTT
TRBV10-3	NA	TRBJ1-6	NA	CAIGGGNSPLHF	TGTGCCATCGGGGGGGGTAATTCACCCCTCCACTTT
TRBV15	NA	TRBJ1-2	NA	CATSRVTGMGGYTF	TGTGCCACCAGCAGAGTTACAGGGATGGGTGGCTACACCTTC
TRBV4-1	few	TRBJ1-6	TRBD1	CASSGWDRGFIRSYNSPLHF	TGCGCCAGCAGCGGATGGGACAGGGGGTTTATTAGGTCCTATAATTCACCCCTCCACTTT
TRBV10-3	NA	TRBJ1-1	NA	CAIGRVNTEAFF	TGTGCCATCGGGAGAGTGAACACTGAAGCCTTCTTT
TRBV4-1	many	TRBJ2-7	NA	CASSRGAVRYEQYF	TGCGCCAGCAGCCGGGGGGCGGTTCGCTACGAGCAGTACTTC
TRBV5-1	many	TRBJ1-2	NA	CASSTARGDGFNYGYTF	TGCGCCAGCAGCACTGCTAGAGGTGATGGGTTTAACTATGGCTACACCTTC
TRBV20-1	once	TRBJ1-6	NA	CSARGSPGSDNSPLHF	TGCAGTGCCCGCGGGTCTCCAGGATCCGATAATTCACCCCTCCACTTT
TRBV19	NA	TRBJ2-6	NA	CASSPGRPRGNTGANVLTF	TGTGCCAGTAGTCCGGGCAGGCCAAGGGGGAACACTGGGGCCAACGTCCTGACTTTC
TRBV5-1	many	TRBJ1-1	NA	CASIGGTEAFF	TGCGCCAGCATTGGCGGTACTGAAGCTTTCTTT